These 30 T cell receptor beta chains originate from one sample sequenced in a study of blood T cell repertoires in COVID-19. The data were produced by immunoSEQ multiplex PCR, yet TCRdb's version contains in-frame clones alone and is incomplete. The sample has about 100,000 clones; 80% to 90% are singletons. Sequenced sample: PBMCs or T cells enriched from blood (not recorded which). The receptors come from a woman between 50 and 59 years old who had recovered from COVID-19.

This chain uses TRBV5-6 with TRBJ2-7, with D maybe TRBD1 (7 bases). CDR1 is SGHDT, CDR2 YYEEEE, per germline. The V gene lost 1 base and the J gene lost 2 bases, with 16 bases spanning the gap. The CDR3 length is 16 residues. In DNA form, the CDR3 reads TGTGCCAGCAGCTTGACTTTCAGGGGGAGGACCTACGAGCAGTACTTC. Its protein product is CASSLTFRGRTYEQYF.

This clone was counted once. The chain links TRBV19 to TRBJ2-7; the match to TRBD1 covers 7 bases. CDR3 size: 13 residues. Unmatched junction bases numbered 3, after V lost 4 bases and J lost 3 bases. Germline CDR1 reads LNHDA; CDR2 reads SQIVND (reference sequence). This chain's CDR3 is CASSTRQGYEQYF. The CDR3 DNA follows: TGTGCCAGTAGTACCCGACAGGGCTACGAGCAGTACTTC.

The chain recombines TRBV7-3 with TRBJ2-1, with 10 positions matching TRBD2. The J segment lost 0 bases and the V segment lost 5 bases, leaving 16 bases of the junction unmatched. This CDR3 spans 20 amino acids. Germline V gene lookup returns CDR1 SGHTA and CDR2 FQGTGA. CDR3: CASSPYGSSGGLSSYNEQFF. DNA of the CDR3: TGTGCCAGCAGCCCATATGGGTCTAGCGGGGGCCTAAGCTCCTACAATGAGCAGTTCTTC.

CDR3 coding DNA: TGCGCCAGCAGTGACGTGGCAGGTGGATGGCAGCCCCAGCATTTT. Translating gives CASSDVAGGWQPQHF. The chain carries TRBV10-2 and TRBJ1-5; the D is unclear. Trimming cost V 3 bases and J 7 bases, with 16 bases left between them. This CDR3 is built from 15 residues. From germline, CDR1 is WSHSY and CDR2 SAAADI.

The chain is built from TRBV18 and TRBJ2-5; a weak D match, TRBD2 (5 bases). The CDR3 covers 15 residues. In germline, CDR1 is KGHSH, CDR2 LQKENI. Trimming took 1 base from V and 4 from J, leaving 13 bases between them. The CDR3 loop reads CASSPQTVRVETQYF. As DNA, the CDR3 is TGTGCCAGCTCACCACAGACGGTGAGGGTAGAGACCCAGTACTTC.

The chain couples TRBV10-2 to TRBJ2-7; 8 nucleotides match TRBD1. The CDR3 is made up of 15 amino acids. J lost 5 bases, V lost 2 bases, and 8 bases had no gene match. The V gene's germline CDR1 is WSHSY and CDR2 SAAADI. The DNA for the CDR3 is TGCGCCAGCAGTGAGCCTAAGTCAGGGGGCGACGAGCAGTACTTC. Encoded protein: CASSEPKSGGDEQYF.

The rearrangement links TRBV30 to TRBJ1-1; no clear D gene. Germline V gene lookup returns CDR1 GTSNPN and CDR2 SVGIG (reference sequence). CDR3 length: 13 amino acids. Trimming removed 0 bases at V and 0 bases at J, with 5 bases between. The CDR3 region is CAWSVTMNTEAFF. CDR3 DNA: TGTGCCTGGAGTGTAACTATGAACACTGAAGCTTTCTTT.

The chain has TRBV28 and TRBJ1-2; D perhaps matches TRBD1 (5 bases). CDR3 length: 13 residues. Germline V CDR1 and CDR2: MDHEN, SYDVKM. V was pared by 6 bases and J by 4 bases, with 12 bases between. The CDR3 DNA follows: TGTGCCAGCAGGATCACAGGCGGCTATGGCTACACCTTC. This codes for CASRITGGYGYTF.

The V gene is TRBV5-1, the J gene TRBJ2-3, with 8 bases fitting TRBD1. With 2 bases clipped from V and 1 base from J, the junction kept 3 bases outside the gene matches. Germline V CDR1 and CDR2: SGHRS, YFSETQ. The CDR3 is 15 residues long. This chain's CDR3 is CASSFKTGGTDTQYF. CDR3 nucleotide sequence: TGCGCCAGCAGCTTCAAGACAGGGGGCACAGATACGCAGTATTTT.

The chain employs TRBV18 and TRBJ2-5, with 7 bases aligning to TRBD1. CDR3 length equals 15 residues. The J segment lost 4 bases and the V segment lost 5 bases, leaving 10 bases of the junction unmatched. Germline assignment: CDR1 KGHSH and CDR2 LQKENI. The CDR3 sequence: CASSSTGVTAETQYF. As DNA, the CDR3 is TGTGCCAGCTCATCCACAGGGGTCACCGCAGAGACCCAGTACTTC.

The CDR3 is CASSTPGDRAIRYTF. The CDR3 bases are TGTGCCAGCTCTACCCCGGGGGACAGGGCGATACGCTACACCTTC. This chain uses TRBV18 with TRBJ1-2; TRBD1 matches at 9 bases. The junction had 14 bases not matched to a gene; V was cut back by 6 bases and J by 9 bases. Germline CDR1 KGHSH, CDR2 LQKENI. The CDR3 has 15 amino acids.

The chain couples TRBV5-5 to TRBJ2-7, with D possibly matching TRBD1 (5 bases). V lost 4 bases, J lost 5 bases, and 16 bases lay in between. Germline V lookup: CDR1 SGHKS, CDR2 YYEKEE (reference sequence). The CDR3 sequence is 14 residues long. CDR3 nucleotide sequence: TGTGCCAGCAGCCTTAAGCCAGGGAACAACGAGCAGTACTTC. This encodes CASSLKPGNNEQYF.

This clone was counted ten times or more. Other DNA sequences in the sample encode the same CDR3. The chain carries TRBV28 and TRBJ1-5; D might be TRBD1 (6 bases). Trimming took 8 bases from V and 1 from J, leaving 21 bases between them. There are 17 residues in the CDR3. Germline CDR1 reads MDHEN; CDR2 reads SYDVKM. CDR3 DNA: TGTGCCAGCTCTCCTCCCAACAGGGTAAGGAGCAATCAGCCCCAGCATTTT. Residues: CASSPPNRVRSNQPQHF.

The gene calls are TRBV18 and TRBJ2-3; D gene uncertain. V lost 6 bases to trimming and J lost 3 bases, with 4 bases between them. The CDR3 extends over 11 amino acids. Germline assignment: CDR1 KGHSH and CDR2 LQKENI. The CDR3: CASSATDTQYF. The DNA for the CDR3 is TGTGCCAGCTCGGCAACAGATACGCAGTATTTT.

The gene calls are TRBV19 and TRBJ1-6, with TRBD1 identical over 7 bases. Germline CDR1 LNHDA, CDR2 SQIVND (reference sequence). CDR3 length equals 13 residues. The junction had 8 bases not matched to a gene; V was cut back by 11 bases and J by 7 bases. DNA of the CDR3: TGTGCCGACCCGGGACAGCGGAATTCACCCCTCCACTTT. Protein sequence: CADPGQRNSPLHF.

Ten or more counts support this clone. This chain uses TRBV18 with TRBJ1-1; no clear D gene. V was cut by 3 bases and J by 0 bases, with 5 bases left in between. The CDR3 totals 13 residues. Germline V CDR1 and CDR2: KGHSH, LQKENI. CDR3 in DNA: TGTGCCAGCTCACCTGACTTGAACACTGAAGCTTTCTTT. Translating gives CASSPDLNTEAFF.

The chain joins TRBV3-1 (or the pseudogene TRBV3-2) to TRBJ1-1, with D possibly matching TRBD1 (5 bases). The CDR3 is made up of 16 amino acids. V dropped 3 bases and J dropped 3 bases, with 17 bases sitting between them. Germline assignment: CDR1 LGHDT and CDR2 YNNKEL (reference sequence). The CDR3 here is CASSHSLFGGDTEAFF. As DNA, the CDR3 is TGTGCCAGCAGCCATTCTCTATTCGGGGGGGACACTGAAGCTTTCTTT.

The V call is TRBV6-5, the J call TRBJ2-7; TRBD2 matches 13 bases. The V segment lost 5 bases and the J segment 6 bases; nucleotides outside the gene matches: 4. Germline CDR1 is MNHEY and CDR2 is SVGAGI. The CDR3 extends over 14 amino acids. This chain's CDR3 is CASSPGLAGREQYF. CDR3 in DNA: TGTGCCAGCAGTCCGGGACTAGCGGGACGCGAGCAGTACTTC.

The genes are TRBV6-1 and TRBJ1-3; no clear D gene. The CDR3 sequence is 16 residues long. V gave up 0 bases and J gave up 1 base, with 10 bases separating them. The germline gives CDR1 MNHNS, CDR2 SASEGT. Written as DNA, the CDR3 is TGTGCCAGCAGTGAAGCGCGGGTAGGGTCTGGAAACACCATATATTTT. This translates into CASSEARVGSGNTIYF.

The gene calls are TRBV5-1 and TRBJ1-2; TRBD1 matches 8 bases. The CDR3 is 13 residues long. V gave up 1 base and J gave up 8 bases; unmatched junction bases: 4. Germline V gives CDR1 SGHRS, CDR2 YFSETQ. The CDR3 DNA is TGCGCCAGCAGCTTGACAGGGGGGGCCGGCTACACCTTC. Amino acid sequence: CASSLTGGAGYTF.

This clone was detected only a few times. The CDR3 DNA is TGCGCCAGCAGCCAGGTCCTCACAGGGATCGCCGGGGAGCTGTTTTTT. Encoded protein: CASSQVLTGIAGELFF. V and J are TRBV4-1 and TRBJ2-2, with D perhaps TRBD1 (6 bases). Germline values: CDR1 MGHRA, CDR2 YSYEKL. The CDR3 is 16 residues long. Trimming stripped 3 bases from V and 6 bases from J, with 17 bases between.

V usage is TRBV28 and J usage is TRBJ2-2, with D unresolved. The CDR3 runs to 14 residues. Trimming took 3 bases from V and 1 from J, leaving 6 bases between them. In germline, CDR1 is MDHEN, CDR2 SYDVKM. CDR3 region: CASSFFRNTGELFF. The CDR3 nucleotides are TGTGCCAGCAGTTTTTTCCGGAACACCGGGGAGCTGTTTTTT. The whole variable domain, remainder taken from reference TRBV28 and TRBJ2-2, is DVKVTQSSRYLVKRTGEKVFLECVQDMDHENMFWYRQDPGLGLRLIYFSYDVKMKEKGDIPEGYSVSREKKERFSLILESASTNQTSMYLCASSFFRNTGELFFGEGSRLTVL.

V gene TRBV27 combines with J gene TRBJ2-7; TRBD2 matches 8 bases. Germline CDR1 MNHEY, CDR2 SMNVEV (reference sequence). Trimming cost V 8 bases and J 4 bases; bases outside gene matches: 16. CDR3 length equals 16 residues. CDR3 in DNA: TGTGCCAGCCGGCAAGAGCGGGGGTCGTTGAGGTACGAGCAGTACTTC. As protein: CASRQERGSLRYEQYF.

The rearrangement links TRBV7-3 to TRBJ2-1, with D perhaps matching TRBD2 (6 bases). The CDR3 extends over 14 amino acids. V was clipped by 5 bases and J by 9 bases, with 17 bases between them. CDR1 SGHTA and CDR2 FQGTGA come from the germline V gene. Here the CDR3 DNA reads TGTGCCAGCAGCGCGGGACCCGACTGGAGTGAGCAGTTCTTC. Translating gives CASSAGPDWSEQFF. Variable domain in full (rest from reference TRBV7-3 and TRBJ2-1): GAGVSQTPSNKVTEKGKYVELRCDPISGHTALYWYRQSLGQGPEFLIYFQGTGAADDSGLPNDRFFAVRPEGSVSTLKIQRTERGDSAVYLCASSAGPDWSEQFFGPGTRLTVL.

This chain joins TRBV4-1 and TRBJ1-1, with D possibly matching TRBD1 (6 bases). With 1 base removed from V and 4 bases from J, the gap between germline ends came to 13 bases. CDR1 is MGHRA and CDR2 is YSYEKL in the germline V gene. CDR3 length equals 15 residues. CDR3: CASSQARTGFTEAFF. Written as DNA, the CDR3 is TGCGCCAGCAGCCAAGCCCGTACAGGGTTCACTGAAGCTTTCTTT.

The V and J genes are TRBV2 and TRBJ2-3; 10 bases align to TRBD2. V shed 8 bases, J shed 3 bases, and the junction held 5 bases outside the gene matches. CDR1 and CDR2 (germline): SNHLY, FYNNEI. This CDR3 spans 14 amino acids. The CDR3 DNA sequence: TGTGCCAGCCAGCGGGAGGGGGCGACAGATACGCAGTATTTT. It translates to CASQREGATDTQYF.

This chain links TRBV28 with TRBJ1-5, with D tentatively TRBD1 (6 bases). CDR1 is MDHEN, CDR2 SYDVKM, per germline. CDR3 size: 12 residues. V lost 4 bases and J 11 bases, leaving 12 bases between the germline ends. CDR3 sequence reads: CASSSPPGAQHF. CDR3 nucleotide sequence: TGTGCCAGCAGTTCCCCACCAGGGGCCCAGCATTTT. Supplemented by reference TRBV28 and TRBJ1-5, the full variable domain reads DVKVTQSSRYLVKRTGEKVFLECVQDMDHENMFWYRQDPGLGLRLIYFSYDVKMKEKGDIPEGYSVSREKKERFSLILESASTNQTSMYLCASSSPPGAQHFGDGTRLSIL.

Regarding this clone: The junction does not match germline at one end; this may be a read error. This sequence joins TRBV11-3 and TRBJ2-7, with a tentative D call TRBD1 (6 bases). CDR3 length equals 16 residues. CDR1 SGHNT and CDR2 YENEEA come from the germline V gene. CDR3 sequence reads: CASSLERGGGSYEQYF. The CDR3 nucleotides are TGTGCCAGCAGCCTAGAACGTGGGGGCGGCTCCTACGAGCAGTACTTC.

This sequence joins TRBV13 and TRBJ2-7; TRBD2 matches 13 bases. Germline lookup yields CDR1 PRHDT and CDR2 FYEKMQ (reference sequence). The V segment lost 5 bases and the J segment 6 bases; nucleotides outside the gene matches: 10. This CDR3 has 16 amino acids. In DNA form, the CDR3 reads TGTGCCAGCAGCCTACGGACTAGCGGGAGAGGGGGCGAGCAGTACTTC. It translates to CASSLRTSGRGGEQYF.

V gene TRBV6-5 combines with J gene TRBJ2-1; weak D call: TRBD2 (5 bases). Trimming left V 6 bases short and J 9 bases short, with 9 bases between. The germline V gene has CDR1 MNHEY and CDR2 SVGAGI. The CDR3 loop spans 11 amino acids. CDR3 loop: CASRNGLEQFF. The CDR3, as DNA: TGTGCCAGCAGGAACGGACTTGAGCAGTTCTTC.